The rows below give T cell receptor beta chains drawn from one sample of a study of T-cell memory formation after mild COVID-19. One entry per CDR3 protein results from TCRdb running MiXCR on the 5' RACE reads. The sample contains hundreds of thousands of distinct CDR3 sequences, roughly 25% of which appear only once. The material sequenced was PBMCs or a T cell subset sorted from them (not recorded which). The receptor set was obtained from an adult woman who had mild COVID-19 (a few samples of this study predate the infection). Cell type and time point are not known. CDR3s include the opening cysteine and the closing phenylalanine or tryptophan. The D gene is left open where the match is weak. Clone size is shown for a subset of rows, as once, few, many or a class of expanded clone.

cdr3_length	clone_size	v_call	j_call	d_call	cdr3_nt	cdr3_aa
19	few	TRBV7-2	TRBJ2-7	NA	TGTGCCAGCAGCCTATGGCTTTCGGCAACAGGGACCCTCCGGGACGAGCAGTACTTC	CASSLWLSATGTLRDEQYF
14	many	TRBV19	TRBJ2-1	NA	TGTGCCAGTAGTATAGGCAGGGGAGCCAATGAGCAGTTCTTC	CASSIGRGANEQFF
12	NA	TRBV9	TRBJ1-1	TRBD1	TGTGCCAGCGGGACGAATGACAGGGGAGCTTTCTTT	CASGTNDRGAFF
14	NA	TRBV9	TRBJ2-5	NA	TGTGCCAGCAGCGTAGTCCAGCGGCAAGAGACCCAGTACTTC	CASSVVQRQETQYF
14	few	TRBV12-3/TRBV12-4	TRBJ2-5	NA	TGTGCCAGCAGTTTAGCGATAGGGGGGGAGACCCAGTACTTC	CASSLAIGGETQYF
18	NA	TRBV12-5	TRBJ2-1	TRBD2	TGTGCTAGTGGTTTGAGTAAGGGTAGCGGGAGGGAAGGCTATGAGCAGTTCTTC	CASGLSKGSGREGYEQFF
20	few	TRBV27	TRBJ1-5	NA	TGTGCCAGCAGTCCCGGTGGCCGCCAATTTAGGAGCTCCTCTAATCAGCCCCAGCATTTT	CASSPGGRQFRSSSNQPQHF
13	NA	TRBV3-1	TRBJ2-3	NA	TGTGCCAGCAGCCAGACGACACTAGCTTCGCAGTATTTT	CASSQTTLASQYF
16	few	TRBV7-2	TRBJ2-3	NA	TGTGCCAGCAGACCTCAGTGGGGGCGATCAGCAGATACGCAGTATTTT	CASRPQWGRSADTQYF
14	NA	TRBV9	TRBJ2-7	TRBD2	TGTGCCAGCAGCGCCTTAGCGGGAGTAGGCGAGCAGTACTTC	CASSALAGVGEQYF
17	NA	TRBV6-2/TRBV6-3	TRBJ2-7	TRBD1	TGTGCCAGCAGTCCGGGACAGGGGGTTCCTAGCTCCTACGAGCAGTACTTC	CASSPGQGVPSSYEQYF
16	few	TRBV7-2	TRBJ2-1	NA	TGTGCCAGCAGCCCAGCTTTGAGCCTACTCTACAATGAGCAGTTCTTC	CASSPALSLLYNEQFF
12	NA	TRBV7-9	TRBJ2-7	NA	TGTGCCAGCAGCTTAATGGGGGACGAGCAGTACTTC	CASSLMGDEQYF
16	NA	TRBV5-6	TRBJ2-2	NA	TGTGCCAGCAGCTTGGTGGTGGTAGGTAACACCGGGGAGCTGTTTTTT	CASSLVVVGNTGELFF
13	NA	TRBV29-1	TRBJ2-7	NA	TGCAGCGTTGAAGGGGACGGACCCTACGAGCAGTACTTC	CSVEGDGPYEQYF
14	NA	TRBV9	TRBJ2-3	NA	TGTGCCAGCAGCTCCCGGACCCTTGTGGATACGCAGTATTTT	CASSSRTLVDTQYF
16	few	TRBV20-1	TRBJ2-7	TRBD2	TGCAGTGCTAGAGGGGTACTAGCGGGGGACGATCACGAGCAGTACTTC	CSARGVLAGDDHEQYF
15	NA	TRBV6-6	TRBJ1-1	NA	TGTGCCAGCAGTTACCCCCTCCTCCGACGGCACGAAGCTTTCTTT	CASSYPLLRRHEAFF
14	many	TRBV4-3	TRBJ2-1	TRBD2	TGCGCCAGCAGCCAAGATCAGACTAGCGGGAGTAAGTTCTTC	CASSQDQTSGSKFF
13	NA	TRBV4-1	TRBJ2-1	NA	TGCGCCAGCAGTCACCAGGGGCTGGGTGAGCAGTTCTTC	CASSHQGLGEQFF
14	NA	TRBV5-1	TRBJ1-2	TRBD1	TGCGCCAGCAGCTTGGGAGGGACAGAATATGGCTACACCTTC	CASSLGGTEYGYTF
13	NA	TRBV12-3/TRBV12-4	TRBJ1-5	NA	TGTGCCAGCAGTGTTGACAAAAATCAGCCCCAGCATTTT	CASSVDKNQPQHF
16	few	TRBV4-1	TRBJ2-7	NA	TGCGCCAGCAGCCAAGAGACAGGCTTAAGCTCCTACGAGCAGTACTTC	CASSQETGLSSYEQYF
15	few	TRBV7-9	TRBJ2-7	TRBD1	TGTGCCAGCAGCCCGGAGGGGACAGGGGGCGCCGAGCAGTACTTC	CASSPEGTGGAEQYF
14	NA	TRBV7-9	TRBJ2-1	NA	TGTGCCAGCAGTACCCCGGCGGGCGGGGCTGAGCAGTGCTTC	CASSTPAGGAEQCF
16	NA	TRBV9	TRBJ2-1	TRBD2	TGTGCCAGCAGCGTAGCCGCGGGAGGGAATTACAATGAGCAGTTCTTC	CASSVAAGGNYNEQFF
14	NA	TRBV5-1	TRBJ1-2	NA	TGCGCCAGCAGCCCCGGAGGGGTGGGCTATGGCTACACCTTC	CASSPGGVGYGYTF
15	few	TRBV9	TRBJ2-3	NA	TGTGCCAGCAGCTCCTCCAGGACTACCACAGATACGCAGTATTTT	CASSSSRTTTDTQYF
16	few	TRBV12-3/TRBV12-4	TRBJ2-3	TRBD2	TGTGCCAGCAGACCCGGACTAGCGGGACTAGCAGATACGCAGTATTTT	CASRPGLAGLADTQYF
13	few	TRBV29-1	TRBJ1-1	NA	TGCAGCGTCCAAGGGGGGCCGGCCACTGAAGCTTTCTTT	CSVQGGPATEAFF
14	few	TRBV7-6	TRBJ2-5	TRBD2	TGTGCCAGCAGCTCAGCGGGGGGGCGAGAGACCCAGTACTTC	CASSSAGGRETQYF
13	NA	TRBV9	TRBJ1-1	NA	TGTGCCAGCAGCCCAATTCAGGTGACTGAAGCTTTCTTT	CASSPIQVTEAFF
13	NA	TRBV6-1	TRBJ1-1	NA	TGTGCCAGCAGTGAAGAAGAGAACACTGAAGCTTTCTTT	CASSEEENTEAFF
15	NA	TRBV18	TRBJ1-2	NA	TGTGCCAGCTCACCAAGGGAAGCAGGGCCCTATGGCTACACCTTC	CASSPREAGPYGYTF
15	NA	TRBV7-9	TRBJ1-2	NA	TGTGCCAGCTATGACAGGTCTTGGGGCGGAAATGGCTACACCTTC	CASYDRSWGGNGYTF
16	NA	TRBV12-5	TRBJ2-7	TRBD2	TGTGCTAGTGGTTTGGCTGGGACTAGCGGGAGATCCGAGCAGTACTTC	CASGLAGTSGRSEQYF
20	NA	TRBV2	TRBJ2-3	TRBD2	TGTGCCAGCAGTGTGTCCCTCCTAGCGGGGGGGCAAAGAAACACAGATACGCAGTATTTT	CASSVSLLAGGQRNTDTQYF
14	few	TRBV15	TRBJ2-3	NA	TGTGCCGCCCGGTGGGGGGATTCTGCAGATACGCAGTATTTT	CAARWGDSADTQYF
16	many	TRBV4-2	TRBJ2-3	TRBD2	TGCGCCAGCAGCCAAGAACTAGCGGGAGGCACAGATACGCAGTATTTT	CASSQELAGGTDTQYF
17	few	TRBV12-3/TRBV12-4	TRBJ2-1	TRBD2	TGTGCCAGCAGTTTCGGGGCGGGAGCCCAACCTTACAATGAGCAGTTCTTC	CASSFGAGAQPYNEQFF
21	few	TRBV24-1	TRBJ2-1	NA	TGTGCCACCAGCGAAGGGCGGGCAGGTCTCCCCCACACACACGGTTACAATGAGCAGTTCTTC	CATSEGRAGLPHTHGYNEQFF